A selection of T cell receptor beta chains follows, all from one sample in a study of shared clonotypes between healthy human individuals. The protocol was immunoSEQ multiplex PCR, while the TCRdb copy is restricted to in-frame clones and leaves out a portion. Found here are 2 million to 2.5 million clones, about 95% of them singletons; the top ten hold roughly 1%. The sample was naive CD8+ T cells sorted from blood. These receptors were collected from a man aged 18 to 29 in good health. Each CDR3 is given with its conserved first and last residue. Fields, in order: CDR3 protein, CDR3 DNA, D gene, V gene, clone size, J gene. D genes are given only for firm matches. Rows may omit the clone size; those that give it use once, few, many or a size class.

CDR3: CASSIGASGRSYEQYF
DNA: TGTGCCAGTAGTATAGGAGCTAGCGGGAGATCCTACGAGCAGTACTTC
D: TRBD2
V: TRBV19
size: once
J: TRBJ2-7

CDR3: CASSRTILGEQYF
DNA: TGTGCCAGCAGCCGGACTATCTTGGGCGAGCAGTACTTC
D: NA
V: TRBV5-6
size: NA
J: TRBJ2-7

CDR3: CASSTGQNTEAFF
DNA: TGTGCCAGCAGCACGGGACAAAACACTGAAGCTTTCTTT
D: NA
V: TRBV13
size: NA
J: TRBJ1-1

CDR3: CASSYDTDNEQFF
DNA: TGCGCCAGCAGTTATGACACTGACAATGAGCAGTTCTTC
D: NA
V: TRBV4-3
size: NA
J: TRBJ2-1

CDR3: CAWSAGPGQTYEQYF
DNA: TGTGCCTGGAGTGCGGGACCGGGACAGACCTACGAGCAGTACTTC
D: TRBD1
V: TRBV30
size: NA
J: TRBJ2-7

CDR3: CAWSSVGGSTDTQYF
DNA: TGTGCCTGGAGTTCGGTGGGGGGGAGCACAGATACGCAGTATTTT
D: TRBD2
V: TRBV30
size: NA
J: TRBJ2-3

CDR3: CAWSVSGYNYEQYF
DNA: TGTGCCTGGAGTGTATCGGGGTACAACTACGAGCAGTACTTC
D: NA
V: TRBV30
size: few
J: TRBJ2-7

CDR3: CASSLVARGPISAGELFF
DNA: TGTGCCAGCAGCTTAGTTGCCAGGGGCCCAATCTCTGCCGGGGAGCTGTTTTTT
D: NA
V: TRBV7-9
size: NA
J: TRBJ2-2

CDR3: CASSLAAGGGETQYF
DNA: TGTGCCAGCAGCTTAGCAGCGGGGGGTGGCGAGACCCAGTACTTC
D: TRBD2
V: TRBV7-8
size: NA
J: TRBJ2-5

CDR3: CASSPDFGNEQFF
DNA: TGTGCCAGCAGCCCCGATTTTGGGAATGAGCAGTTCTTC
D: NA
V: TRBV6-5
size: NA
J: TRBJ2-1

CDR3: CAWSLGAGELFF
DNA: TGTGCCTGGAGTTTGGGTGCCGGGGAGCTGTTTTTT
D: NA
V: TRBV30
size: NA
J: TRBJ2-2

CDR3: CSVHSRAEGQALIYEAFF
DNA: TGCAGCGTTCACTCGCGGGCTGAAGGACAGGCTTTGATTTATGAAGCTTTCTTT
D: TRBD1
V: TRBV29-1
size: NA
J: TRBJ1-1

CDR3: CASSYSSGTQYF
DNA: TGTGCCAGCAGTTACTCATCAGGGACCCAGTACTTC
D: NA
V: TRBV6-5
size: NA
J: TRBJ2-5

CDR3: CASSYGPGGDTEAFF
DNA: TGTGCCAGCAGTTACGGGCCAGGGGGGGACACTGAAGCTTTCTTT
D: TRBD1
V: TRBV6-5
size: once
J: TRBJ1-1

CDR3: CASSPSGLTEAFF
DNA: TGTGCCAGCTCACCTTCCGGACTCACTGAAGCTTTCTTT
D: NA
V: TRBV18
size: NA
J: TRBJ1-1

CDR3: CASSQDLVASPDTQYF
DNA: TGCGCCAGCAGCCAAGATTTGGTAGCGTCGCCAGATACGCAGTATTTT
D: NA
V: TRBV4-3
size: NA
J: TRBJ2-3

CDR3: CASSQGWTGGPSGANVLTF
DNA: TGCGCCAGCAGCCAAGGGTGGACAGGGGGACCCTCTGGGGCCAACGTCCTGACTTTC
D: TRBD1
V: TRBV4-3
size: NA
J: TRBJ2-6

CDR3: CASSRQGPYGYTF
DNA: TGTGCCAGCAGCCGACAGGGGCCCTATGGCTACACCTTC
D: TRBD1
V: TRBV5-6
size: NA
J: TRBJ1-2

CDR3: CASSQDPYIQYF
DNA: TGCGCCAGCAGCCAAGATCCATACATTCAGTACTTC
D: NA
V: TRBV4-1
size: NA
J: TRBJ2-4

CDR3: CASSLVQGYEQYF
DNA: TGTGCCAGCAGTTTAGTACAGGGTTACGAGCAGTACTTC
D: NA
V: TRBV6-5
size: NA
J: TRBJ2-7

CDR3: CASSLRGRAYEQYF
DNA: TGTGCCAGCAGCCTCCGAGGGAGAGCCTACGAGCAGTACTTC
D: NA
V: TRBV27
size: NA
J: TRBJ2-7